This entry concerns a single T cell receptor beta chain. The data were taken from a study of blood T cell repertoires in COVID-19. The CDR3 consists of 15 residues. V gave up 2 bases and J gave up 2 bases; unmatched junction bases: 4. Germline values: CDR1 KGHSH, CDR2 LQKENI. Produced via immunoSEQ multiplex PCR; TCRdb's table is partial and in-frame only. This table has about 320,000 clones, approximately 85% appearing once. Sequences were obtained from peripheral blood. The gene calls are TRBV18 and TRBJ2-7; 9 positions agree with TRBD1. The sequence was collected from a human donor in a cohort sampled during active COVID-19. The CDR3 DNA is TGTGCCAGCTCACCAGGGGGACAGGGAGCCTACGAGCAGTACTTC. It codes for CASSPGGQGAYEQYF.